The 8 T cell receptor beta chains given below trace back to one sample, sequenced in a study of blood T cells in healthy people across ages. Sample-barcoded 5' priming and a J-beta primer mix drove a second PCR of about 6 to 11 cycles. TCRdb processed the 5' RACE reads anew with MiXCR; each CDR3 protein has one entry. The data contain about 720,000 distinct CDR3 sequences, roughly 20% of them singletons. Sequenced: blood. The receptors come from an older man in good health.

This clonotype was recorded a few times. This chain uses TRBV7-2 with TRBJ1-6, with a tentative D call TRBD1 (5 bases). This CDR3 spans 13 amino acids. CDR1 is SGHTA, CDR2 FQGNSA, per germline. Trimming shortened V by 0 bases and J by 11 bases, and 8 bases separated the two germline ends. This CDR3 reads CASSLAGRAPLHF. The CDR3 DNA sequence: TGTGCCAGCAGCTTAGCGGGGCGGGCACCCCTCCACTTT.

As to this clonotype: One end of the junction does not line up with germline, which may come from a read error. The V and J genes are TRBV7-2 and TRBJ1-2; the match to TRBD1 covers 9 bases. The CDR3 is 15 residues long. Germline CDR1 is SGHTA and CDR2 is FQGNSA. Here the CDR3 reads CVSSLVGQGLRGYAF. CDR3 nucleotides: TGTGTCAGCAGCTTAGTGGGACAGGGTTTGAGAGGCTACGCCTTC.

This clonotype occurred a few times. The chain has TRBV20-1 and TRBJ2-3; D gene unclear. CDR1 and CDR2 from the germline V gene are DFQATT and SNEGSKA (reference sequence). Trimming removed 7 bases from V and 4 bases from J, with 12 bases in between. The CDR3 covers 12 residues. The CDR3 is CSVKGFADTQYF. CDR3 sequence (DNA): TGCAGTGTCAAGGGTTTCGCAGATACGCAGTATTTT.

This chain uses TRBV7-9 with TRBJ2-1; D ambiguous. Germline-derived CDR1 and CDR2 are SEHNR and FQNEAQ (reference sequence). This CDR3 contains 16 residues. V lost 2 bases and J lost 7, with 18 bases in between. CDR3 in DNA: TGTGCCAGCAGCTTACCTCCCTTGGTAACAGCAAATGAGCAGTTCTTC. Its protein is CASSLPPLVTANEQFF.

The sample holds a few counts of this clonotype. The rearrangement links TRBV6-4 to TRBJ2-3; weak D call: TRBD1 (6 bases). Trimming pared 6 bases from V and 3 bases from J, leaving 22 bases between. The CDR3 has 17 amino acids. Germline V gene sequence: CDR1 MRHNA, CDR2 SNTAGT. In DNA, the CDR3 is TGTGCCAGCAGAAAAACCACACAGGGTTCGGAAACAGATACGCAGTATTTT. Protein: CASRKTTQGSETDTQYF.

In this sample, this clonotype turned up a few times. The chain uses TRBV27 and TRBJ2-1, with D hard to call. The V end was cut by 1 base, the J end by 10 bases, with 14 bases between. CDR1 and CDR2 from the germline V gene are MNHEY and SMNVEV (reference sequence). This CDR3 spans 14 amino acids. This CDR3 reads CASSLYSRTKEQFF. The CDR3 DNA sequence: TGTGCCAGCAGTTTATATTCCCGGACCAAGGAGCAGTTCTTC.

CDR3 sequence reads: CASSQGLARYEQYF. The CDR3 DNA reads TGTGCCAGCAGCCAAGGACTAGCCCGCTACGAGCAGTACTTC. The chain uses TRBV3-1 and TRBJ2-7, with 7 bases lining up with TRBD2. This CDR3 contains 14 residues. Trimming took 1 base from V and 3 from J; bases not matched to a gene: 3. In germline, CDR1 is LGHDT, CDR2 YNNKEL (reference sequence).

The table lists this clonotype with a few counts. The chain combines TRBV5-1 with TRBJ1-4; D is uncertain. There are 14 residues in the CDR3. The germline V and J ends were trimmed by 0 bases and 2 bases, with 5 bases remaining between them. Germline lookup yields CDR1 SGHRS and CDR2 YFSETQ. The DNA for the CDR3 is TGCGCCAGCAGCTTGGATGTCACTAATGAAAAACTGTTTTTT. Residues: CASSLDVTNEKLFF.